Below, 8 T cell receptor beta chains from the same sample are listed, as sequenced in a study of blood T cell repertoires in COVID-19. Sequencing was performed with immunoSEQ multiplex PCR; in TCRdb, only in-frame clones are kept and a portion is missing. The table has approximately 490,000 clones, approximately 90% seen once. The sample was PBMCs or T cells enriched from blood (not recorded which). The receptors shown here come from a woman between 18 and 29 years old who had recovered from COVID-19.

This chain joins TRBV5-6 and TRBJ1-1; D gene ambiguous. CDR3 size: 14 residues. Germline loops: CDR1 SGHDT, CDR2 YYEEEE. V was cut by 0 bases and J by 0 bases, with 6 bases left in between. As DNA, the CDR3 is TGTGCCAGCAGCTTGGGGGAGATGAACACTGAAGCTTTCTTT. Translating gives CASSLGEMNTEAFF.

The chain couples TRBV10-3 to TRBJ2-1; 15 bases line up with TRBD2. V was pared by 6 bases and J by 3 bases, with 9 bases of the junction left unmatched. The germline V gene has CDR1 ENHRY and CDR2 SYGVKD. The CDR3 spans 18 residues. CDR3 sequence (DNA): TGTGCCATCAGCCCTTTCGGGACTAGCGGGGGGTTCTACAATGAGCAGTTCTTC. Encoded protein: CAISPFGTSGGFYNEQFF.

The rearrangement uses TRBV4-1 and TRBJ1-1; 8 bases align to TRBD1. Per the germline V gene, CDR1 is MGHRA and CDR2 is YSYEKL. The CDR3 consists of 15 residues. The V gene end was trimmed by 3 bases and the J gene end by 5 bases; junction bases not matched to a gene: 8. This chain's CDR3 is CASSQRDRWGTEAFF. The CDR3 coding sequence is TGCGCCAGCAGCCAGAGGGACAGGTGGGGGACTGAAGCTTTCTTT.

V gene TRBV2 combines with J gene TRBJ1-3; D remains unclear. V was clipped by 4 bases and J by 1 base, with 8 bases between them. CDR3 length equals 14 residues. Germline CDR1 is SNHLY and CDR2 is FYNNEI. The CDR3: CASSAVVSGNTIYF. For the CDR3, the DNA is TGTGCCAGCAGTGCGGTAGTTTCTGGAAACACCATATATTTT.

This sequence joins TRBV10-1 and TRBJ1-5, with TRBD1 matching over 7 bases. V lost 7 bases, J lost 11 bases, and 11 bases stayed unmatched. CDR1 is WNHNN, CDR2 SYGVQD, per germline (reference sequence). This CDR3 is 13 amino acids long. The CDR3 bases are TGCGCCAGCACCATAAGGGGGCCGCAGGCCCAGCATTTT. Protein product: CASTIRGPQAQHF.

The chain has TRBV24-1 and TRBJ2-3; 8 bases are shared with TRBD1. V lost 1 base and J lost 9; bases outside the gene matches: 8. CDR1 is KGHDR and CDR2 is SFDVKD in the germline V gene. The CDR3 extends over 15 amino acids. CDR3 protein: CATSDFGQGRGTQYF. DNA of the CDR3: TGTGCCACCAGTGATTTCGGACAGGGAAGAGGGACGCAGTATTTT.

The gene calls are TRBV6-5 and TRBJ2-7; D gene unclear. Trimming removed 4 bases at V and 0 bases at J, with 10 bases between. The CDR3 covers 14 residues. CDR1 and CDR2 from the germline V gene are MNHEY and SVGAGI. The CDR3 loop is CASSFDTFSYEQYF. Here the CDR3 DNA reads TGTGCCAGCAGTTTCGACACGTTCTCCTACGAGCAGTACTTC.

The chain couples TRBV19 to TRBJ1-1; no clear D. Deletions cut 3 bases from V and 1 base from J, with 9 bases between. The CDR3 loop spans 14 amino acids. The V gene's germline CDR1 is LNHDA and CDR2 SQIVND (reference sequence). CDR3 in DNA: TGTGCCAGTAGTATGATGGAGAGGAACACTGAAGCTTTCTTT. It is translated as CASSMMERNTEAFF.